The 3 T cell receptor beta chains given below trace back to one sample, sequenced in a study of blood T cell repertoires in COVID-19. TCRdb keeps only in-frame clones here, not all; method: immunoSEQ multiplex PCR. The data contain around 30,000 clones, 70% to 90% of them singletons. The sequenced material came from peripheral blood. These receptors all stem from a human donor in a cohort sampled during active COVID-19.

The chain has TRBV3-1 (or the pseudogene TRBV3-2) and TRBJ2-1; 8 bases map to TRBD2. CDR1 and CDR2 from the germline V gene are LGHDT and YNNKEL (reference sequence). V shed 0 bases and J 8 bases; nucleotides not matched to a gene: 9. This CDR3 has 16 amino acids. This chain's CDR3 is CASSQDIWTSLDEQFF. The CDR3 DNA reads TGTGCCAGCAGCCAAGACATATGGACTAGCTTGGATGAGCAGTTCTTC.

CDR3 protein: CASSIGLAGATANTGELFF. Written as DNA, the CDR3 is TGTGCCAGTAGTATAGGACTAGCGGGGGCCACCGCGAACACCGGGGAGCTGTTTTTT. V is TRBV19 and J is TRBJ2-2; 12 bases align to TRBD2. In germline, CDR1 is LNHDA, CDR2 SQIVND (reference sequence). Trimming removed 1 base from V and 0 bases from J; junction bases left unmatched: 6. The CDR3 length is 19 residues.

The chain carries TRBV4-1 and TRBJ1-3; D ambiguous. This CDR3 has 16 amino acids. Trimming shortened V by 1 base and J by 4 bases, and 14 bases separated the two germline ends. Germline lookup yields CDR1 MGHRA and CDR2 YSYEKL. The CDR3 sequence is CASSQGEGAVGNTIYF. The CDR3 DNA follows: TGCGCCAGCAGCCAAGGAGAGGGAGCAGTCGGAAACACCATATATTTT.